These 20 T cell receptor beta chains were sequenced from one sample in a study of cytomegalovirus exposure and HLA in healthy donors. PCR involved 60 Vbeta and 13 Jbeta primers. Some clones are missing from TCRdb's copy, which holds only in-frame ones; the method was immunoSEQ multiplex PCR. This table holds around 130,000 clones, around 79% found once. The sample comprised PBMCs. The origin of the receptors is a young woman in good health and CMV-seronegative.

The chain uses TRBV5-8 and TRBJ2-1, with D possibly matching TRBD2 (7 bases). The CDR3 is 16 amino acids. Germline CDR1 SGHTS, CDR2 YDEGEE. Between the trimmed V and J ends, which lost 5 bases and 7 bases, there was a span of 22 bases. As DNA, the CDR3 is TGTGCCAGCAGACTCCGATGGGGGGGCTTAGGAAATGAGCAGTTCTTC. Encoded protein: CASRLRWGGLGNEQFF. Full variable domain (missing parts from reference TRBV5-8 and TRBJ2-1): EAGVTQSPTHLIKTRGQQATLRCSPISGHTSVYWYQQALGLGLQFLLWYDEGEERNRGNFPPRFSGRQFPNYSSELNVNALELEDSALYLCASRLRWGGLGNEQFFGPGTRLTVL.

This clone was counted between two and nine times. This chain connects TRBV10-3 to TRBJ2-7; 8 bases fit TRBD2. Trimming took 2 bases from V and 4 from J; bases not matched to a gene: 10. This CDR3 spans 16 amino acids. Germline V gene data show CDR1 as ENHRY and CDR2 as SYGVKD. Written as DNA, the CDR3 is TGTGCCATCAGTGAGCCCGGGCTAGCGGGTTCGTACGAGCAGTACTTC. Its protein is CAISEPGLAGSYEQYF.

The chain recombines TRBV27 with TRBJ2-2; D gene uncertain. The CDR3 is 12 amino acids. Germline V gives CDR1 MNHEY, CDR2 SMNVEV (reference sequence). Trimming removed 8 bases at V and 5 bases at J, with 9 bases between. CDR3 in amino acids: CASRLSTGELFF. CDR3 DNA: TGTGCCAGCCGCCTGAGTACCGGGGAGCTGTTTTTT.

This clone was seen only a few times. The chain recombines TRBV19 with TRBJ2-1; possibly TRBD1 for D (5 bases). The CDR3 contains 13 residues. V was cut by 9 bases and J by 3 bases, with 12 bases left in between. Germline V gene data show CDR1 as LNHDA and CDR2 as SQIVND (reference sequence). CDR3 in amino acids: CASGDRLYNEQFF. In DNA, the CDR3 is TGTGCCAGCGGCGACAGACTCTACAATGAGCAGTTCTTC. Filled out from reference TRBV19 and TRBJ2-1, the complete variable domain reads DGGITQSPKYLFRKEGQNVTLSCEQNLNHDAMYWYRQDPGQGLRLIYYSQIVNDFQKGDIAEGYSVSREKKESFPLTVTSAQKNPTAFYLCASGDRLYNEQFFGPGTRLTVL.

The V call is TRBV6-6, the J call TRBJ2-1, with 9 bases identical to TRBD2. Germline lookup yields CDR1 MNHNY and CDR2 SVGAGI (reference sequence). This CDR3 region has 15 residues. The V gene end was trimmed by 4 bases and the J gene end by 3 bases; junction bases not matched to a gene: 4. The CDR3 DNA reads TGTGCCAGCAGTTTAGCGGGAGTATTCTACAATGAGCAGTTCTTC. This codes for CASSLAGVFYNEQFF.

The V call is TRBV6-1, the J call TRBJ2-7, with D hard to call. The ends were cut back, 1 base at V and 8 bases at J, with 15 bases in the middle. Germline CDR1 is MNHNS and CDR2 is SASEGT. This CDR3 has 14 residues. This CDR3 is CASSEDRFSFKQYF. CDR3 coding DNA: TGTGCCAGCAGTGAAGATCGGTTTTCCTTCAAGCAGTACTTC.

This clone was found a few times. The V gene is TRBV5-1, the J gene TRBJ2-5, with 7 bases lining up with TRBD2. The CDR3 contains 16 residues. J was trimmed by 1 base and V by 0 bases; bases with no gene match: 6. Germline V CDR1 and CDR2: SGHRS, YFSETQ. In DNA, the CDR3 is TGCGCCAGCAGCTTGGTGGGGCTAGCGGTCCAAGAGACCCAGTACTTC. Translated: CASSLVGLAVQETQYF.

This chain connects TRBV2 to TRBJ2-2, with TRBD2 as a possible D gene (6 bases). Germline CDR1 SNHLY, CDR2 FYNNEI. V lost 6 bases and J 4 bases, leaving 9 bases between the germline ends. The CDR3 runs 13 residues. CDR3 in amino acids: CASRKGGTGELFF. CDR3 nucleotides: TGTGCCAGCAGAAAGGGAGGCACCGGGGAGCTGTTTTTT.

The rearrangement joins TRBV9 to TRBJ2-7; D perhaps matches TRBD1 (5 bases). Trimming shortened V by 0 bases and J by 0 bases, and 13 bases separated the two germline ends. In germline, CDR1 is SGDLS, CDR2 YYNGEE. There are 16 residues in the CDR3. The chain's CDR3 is CASSVGQLPSSYEQYF. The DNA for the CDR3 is TGTGCCAGCAGCGTAGGACAGCTTCCGAGCTCCTACGAGCAGTACTTC.

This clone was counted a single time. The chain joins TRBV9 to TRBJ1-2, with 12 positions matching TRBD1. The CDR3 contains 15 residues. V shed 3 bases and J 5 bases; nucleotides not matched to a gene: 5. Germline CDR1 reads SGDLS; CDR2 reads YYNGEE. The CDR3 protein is CASSDGTGGRYGYTF. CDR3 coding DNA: TGTGCCAGCAGCGATGGGACAGGGGGCCGGTATGGCTACACCTTC.

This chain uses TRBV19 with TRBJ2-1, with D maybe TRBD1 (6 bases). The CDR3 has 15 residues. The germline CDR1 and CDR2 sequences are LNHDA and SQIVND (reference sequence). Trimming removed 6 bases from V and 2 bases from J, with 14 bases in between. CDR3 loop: CASRKGQGTYNEQFF. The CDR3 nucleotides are TGTGCCAGTAGAAAGGGGCAGGGGACCTACAATGAGCAGTTCTTC.

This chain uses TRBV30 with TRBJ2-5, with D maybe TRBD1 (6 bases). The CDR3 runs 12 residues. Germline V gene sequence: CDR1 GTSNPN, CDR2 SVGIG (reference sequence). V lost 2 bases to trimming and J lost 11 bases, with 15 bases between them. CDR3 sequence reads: CAWSKQGREQYF. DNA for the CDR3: TGTGCCTGGAGTAAACAGGGAAGGGAGCAGTACTTC.

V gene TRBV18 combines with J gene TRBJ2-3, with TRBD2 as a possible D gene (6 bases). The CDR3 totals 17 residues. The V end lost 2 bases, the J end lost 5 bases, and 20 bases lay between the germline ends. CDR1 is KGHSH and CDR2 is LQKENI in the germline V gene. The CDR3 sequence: CASSPLGRGPSGDTQYF. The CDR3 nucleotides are TGTGCCAGCTCACCATTGGGGCGGGGACCCTCAGGAGATACGCAGTATTTT.

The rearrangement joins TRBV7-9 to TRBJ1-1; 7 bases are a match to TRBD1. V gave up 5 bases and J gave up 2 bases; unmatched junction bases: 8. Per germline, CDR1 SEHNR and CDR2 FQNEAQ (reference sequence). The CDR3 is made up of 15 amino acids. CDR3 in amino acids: CASSPRGDRNTEAFF. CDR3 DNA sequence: TGTGCCAGCAGCCCGAGGGGGGACAGAAACACTGAAGCTTTCTTT.

Here the CDR3 reads CASRSPIGTGVTEAFF. CDR3 sequence (DNA): TGTGCCAGCAGATCCCCTATCGGGACAGGGGTAACTGAAGCTTTCTTT. V and J are TRBV7-9 and TRBJ1-1, with 10 bases identical to TRBD1. This CDR3 is 16 amino acids long. V shed 6 bases, J shed 5 bases, and the junction held 12 bases outside the gene matches. Germline CDR1 SEHNR, CDR2 FQNEAQ (reference sequence).

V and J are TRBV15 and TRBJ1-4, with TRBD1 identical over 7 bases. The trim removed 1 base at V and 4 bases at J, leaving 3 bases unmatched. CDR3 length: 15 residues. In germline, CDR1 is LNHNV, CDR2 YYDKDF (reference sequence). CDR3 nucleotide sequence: TGTGCCACCAGCAGAGGGGACAGAGATAATGAAAAACTGTTTTTT. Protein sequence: CATSRGDRDNEKLFF.

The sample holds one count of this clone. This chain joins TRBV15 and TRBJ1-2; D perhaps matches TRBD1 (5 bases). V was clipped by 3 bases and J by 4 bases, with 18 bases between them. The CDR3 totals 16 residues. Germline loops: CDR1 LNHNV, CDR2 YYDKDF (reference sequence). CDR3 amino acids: CATSRTKGSEGYGYTF. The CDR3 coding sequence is TGTGCCACCAGCAGGACGAAGGGGTCGGAAGGCTATGGCTACACCTTC. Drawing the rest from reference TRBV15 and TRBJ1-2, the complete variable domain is DAMVIQNPRYQVTQFGKPVTLSCSQTLNHNVMYWYQQKSSQAPKLLFHYYDKDFNNEADTPDNFQSRRPNTSFCFLDIRSPGLGDTAMYLCATSRTKGSEGYGYTFGSGTRLTVV.

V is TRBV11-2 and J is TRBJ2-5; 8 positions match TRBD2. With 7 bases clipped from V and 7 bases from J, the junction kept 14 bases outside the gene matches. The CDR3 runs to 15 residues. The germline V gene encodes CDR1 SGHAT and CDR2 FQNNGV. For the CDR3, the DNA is TGTGCCAGCACCAATAGCGTCTCCGCGGGAGGGACCCAGTACTTC. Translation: CASTNSVSAGGTQYF.

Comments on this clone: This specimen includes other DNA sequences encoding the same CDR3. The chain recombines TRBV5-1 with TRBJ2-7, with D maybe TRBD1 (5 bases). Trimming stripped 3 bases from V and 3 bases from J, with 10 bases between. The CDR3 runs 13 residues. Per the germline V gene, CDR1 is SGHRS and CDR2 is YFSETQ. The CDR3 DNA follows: TGCGCCAGCAGCTGGCAGGGAAACTACGAGCAGTACTTC. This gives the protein CASSWQGNYEQYF.

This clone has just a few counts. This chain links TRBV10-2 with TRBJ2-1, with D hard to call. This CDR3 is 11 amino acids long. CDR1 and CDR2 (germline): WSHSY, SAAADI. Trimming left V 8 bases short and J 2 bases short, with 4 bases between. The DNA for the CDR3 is TGCGCCAGCGCGGCCTACAATGAGCAGTTCTTC. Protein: CASAAYNEQFF.